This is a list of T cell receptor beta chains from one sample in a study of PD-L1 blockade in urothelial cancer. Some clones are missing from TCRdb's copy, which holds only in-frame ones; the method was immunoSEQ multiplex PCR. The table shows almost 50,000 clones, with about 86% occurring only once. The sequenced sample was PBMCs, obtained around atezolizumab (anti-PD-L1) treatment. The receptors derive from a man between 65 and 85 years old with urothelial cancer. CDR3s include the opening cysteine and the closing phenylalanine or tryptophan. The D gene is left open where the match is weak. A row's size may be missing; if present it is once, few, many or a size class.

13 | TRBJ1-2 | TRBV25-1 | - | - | TGTGCCAGCAGTGCCGCAGGGAACTATGGCTACACCTTC | CASSAAGNYGYTF
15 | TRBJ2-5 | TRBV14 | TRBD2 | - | TGTGCCAGCGGGAGAGCTAGCGGGAACCAAGAGACCCAGTACTTC | CASGRASGNQETQYF
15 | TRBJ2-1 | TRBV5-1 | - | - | TGCGCCAGCAGCTTGGGGGAGGCTAGCGCGAATGAGCAGTTCTTC | CASSLGEASANEQFF
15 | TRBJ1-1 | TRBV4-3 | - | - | TGCGCCAGCAGCCAAGATGGGGGGGTGAACACTGAAGCTTTCTTT | CASSQDGGVNTEAFF
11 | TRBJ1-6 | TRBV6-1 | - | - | TGTGCCACCGGGGGAGATTCACCCCTCCACTTT | CATGGDSPLHF
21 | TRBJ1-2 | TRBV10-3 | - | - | TGTGCCATCAGTGAGTCCACCTTGTCGGGACGTCGGACTAGAGAAAACTATGGCTACACCTTC | CAISESTLSGRRTRENYGYTF
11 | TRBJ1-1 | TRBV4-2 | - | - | TGTGCCAGCAGCCAAGCCAGGGAAGCTTTCTTT | CASSQAREAFF
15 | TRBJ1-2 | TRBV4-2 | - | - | TGTGCCAGCAGCCGCTTGGGGGCTTCCAACTATGGCTACACCTTC | CASSRLGASNYGYTF
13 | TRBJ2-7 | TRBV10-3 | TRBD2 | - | TGTGCCATCAGGGGACTAGCGGGGGAGGAGCAGTACTTC | CAIRGLAGEEQYF
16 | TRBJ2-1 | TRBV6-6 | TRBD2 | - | TGTGCCAGCAGTTACCCCCTAGCGGGAGGTTACAATGAGCAGTTCTTC | CASSYPLAGGYNEQFF
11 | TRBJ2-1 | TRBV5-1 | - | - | TGCGCCAGCAGCGTCGACAATGAGCAGTTCTTC | CASSVDNEQFF
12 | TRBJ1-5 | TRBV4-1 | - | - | TGCGCCAGCAGCCAACCCTATCAGCCCCAGCATTTT | CASSQPYQPQHF
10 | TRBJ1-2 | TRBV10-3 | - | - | TGTGCCATCAGTGACAGGAACTACACCTTC | CAISDRNYTF
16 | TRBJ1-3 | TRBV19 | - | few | TGTGCCAGCGGGAAGCAGGGGTTGAGCTCTGGAAACACCATATATTTT | CASGKQGLSSGNTIYF
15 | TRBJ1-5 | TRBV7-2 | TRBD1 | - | TGTGCCAGCAGCTTGGACAGGGGTGGCAATCAGCCCCAGCATTTT | CASSLDRGGNQPQHF
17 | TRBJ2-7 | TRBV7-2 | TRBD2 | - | TGTGCCAGCAGCTTAATGGAGGCGGCTAGCGGTCCCTACGAGCAGTACTTC | CASSLMEAASGPYEQYF
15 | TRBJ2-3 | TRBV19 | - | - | TGTGCCAGTAGTCCTCTCTCCGGGATCCCAGATACGCAGTATTTT | CASSPLSGIPDTQYF
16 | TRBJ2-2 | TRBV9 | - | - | TGTGCCAGCAGCGTAGGTGGCAAGACGAACACCGGGGAGCTGTTTTTT | CASSVGGKTNTGELFF
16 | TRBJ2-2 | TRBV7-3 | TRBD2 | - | TGTGCCAGCAGCCAGAATAGCGGGAGGGCCACCGGGGAGCTGTTTTTT | CASSQNSGRATGELFF
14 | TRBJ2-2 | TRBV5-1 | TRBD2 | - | TGCGCCAGCATAGCGGGAGCGAACACCGGGGAGCTGTTTTTT | CASIAGANTGELFF